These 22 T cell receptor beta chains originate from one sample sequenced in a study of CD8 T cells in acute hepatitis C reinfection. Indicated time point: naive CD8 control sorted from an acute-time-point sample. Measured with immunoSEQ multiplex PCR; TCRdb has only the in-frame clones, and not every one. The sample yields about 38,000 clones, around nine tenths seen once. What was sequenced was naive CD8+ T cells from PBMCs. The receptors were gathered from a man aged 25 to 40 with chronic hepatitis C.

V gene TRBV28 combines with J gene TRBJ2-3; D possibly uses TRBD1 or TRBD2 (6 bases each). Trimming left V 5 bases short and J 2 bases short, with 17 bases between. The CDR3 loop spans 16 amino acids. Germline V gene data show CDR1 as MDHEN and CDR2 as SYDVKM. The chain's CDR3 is CASSLSRGLYTDTQYF. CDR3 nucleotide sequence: TGTGCCAGCAGTCTTTCCAGGGGACTTTACACAGATACGCAGTATTTT. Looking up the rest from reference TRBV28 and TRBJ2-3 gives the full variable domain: DVKVTQSSRYLVKRTGEKVFLECVQDMDHENMFWYRQDPGLGLRLIYFSYDVKMKEKGDIPEGYSVSREKKERFSLILESASTNQTSMYLCASSLSRGLYTDTQYFGPGTRLTVL.

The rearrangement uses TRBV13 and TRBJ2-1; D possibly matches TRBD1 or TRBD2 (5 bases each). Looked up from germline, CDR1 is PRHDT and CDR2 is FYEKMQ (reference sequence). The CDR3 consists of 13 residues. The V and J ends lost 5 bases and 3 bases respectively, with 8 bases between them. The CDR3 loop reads CASSVGRYNEQFF. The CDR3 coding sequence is TGTGCCAGCAGCGTGGGACGCTACAATGAGCAGTTCTTC.

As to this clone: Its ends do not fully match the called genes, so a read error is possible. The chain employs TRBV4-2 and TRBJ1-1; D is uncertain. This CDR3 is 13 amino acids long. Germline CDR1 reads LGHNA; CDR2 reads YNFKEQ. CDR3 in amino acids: CASSPPSDTEAFF. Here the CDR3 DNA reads TGTGCCAGCAGCCCCCCATCCGACACCGAAGCTTTCTTT.

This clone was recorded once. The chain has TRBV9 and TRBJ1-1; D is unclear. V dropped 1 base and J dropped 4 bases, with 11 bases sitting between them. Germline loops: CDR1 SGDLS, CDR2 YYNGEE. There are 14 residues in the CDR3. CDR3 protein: CASSVSEPGTEAFF. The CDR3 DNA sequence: TGTGCCAGCAGCGTAAGCGAGCCGGGCACTGAAGCTTTCTTT.

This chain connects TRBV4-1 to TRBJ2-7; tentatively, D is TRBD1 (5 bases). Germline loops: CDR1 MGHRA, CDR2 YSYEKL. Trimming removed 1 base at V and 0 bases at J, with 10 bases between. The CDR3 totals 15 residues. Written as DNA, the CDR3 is TGCGCCAGCAGCCAAGCGACAGAACTCTCCTACGAGCAGTACTTC. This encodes CASSQATELSYEQYF.

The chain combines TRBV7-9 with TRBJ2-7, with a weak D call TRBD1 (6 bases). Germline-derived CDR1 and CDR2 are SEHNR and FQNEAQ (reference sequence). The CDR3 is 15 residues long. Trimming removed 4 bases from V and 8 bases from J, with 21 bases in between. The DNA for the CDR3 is TGTGCCAGCAGCTCCGGACAGTGGGATTACTTCCAGCAGTACTTC. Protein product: CASSSGQWDYFQQYF.

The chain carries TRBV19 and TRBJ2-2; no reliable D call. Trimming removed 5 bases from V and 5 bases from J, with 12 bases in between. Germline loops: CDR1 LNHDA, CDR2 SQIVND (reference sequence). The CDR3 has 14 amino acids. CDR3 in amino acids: CASSFGHVTGELFF. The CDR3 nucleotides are TGTGCCAGTAGTTTCGGGCACGTTACCGGGGAGCTGTTTTTT.

The CDR3: CASSVPRGGVIVRNQPQHF. The CDR3 DNA reads as TGTGCCAGCAGTGTCCCCCGAGGGGGAGTTATCGTACGCAATCAGCCCCAGCATTTT. This chain connects TRBV28 to TRBJ1-5, with a possible D match to TRBD1 (6 bases). Germline lookup yields CDR1 MDHEN and CDR2 SYDVKM. V was cut by 5 bases and J by 2 bases, with 25 bases left in between. CDR3 size: 19 residues.

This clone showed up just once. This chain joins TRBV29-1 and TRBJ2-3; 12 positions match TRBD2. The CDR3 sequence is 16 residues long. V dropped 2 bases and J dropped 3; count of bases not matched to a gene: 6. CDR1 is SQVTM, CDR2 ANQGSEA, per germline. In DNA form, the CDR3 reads TGCAGCGTTGAATTCCAGACTAGCGGGAGAACAGATACGCAGTATTTT. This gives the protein CSVEFQTSGRTDTQYF.

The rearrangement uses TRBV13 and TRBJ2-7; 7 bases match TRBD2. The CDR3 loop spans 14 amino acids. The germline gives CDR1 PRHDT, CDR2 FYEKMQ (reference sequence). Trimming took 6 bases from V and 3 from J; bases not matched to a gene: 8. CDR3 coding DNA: TGTGCCAGCAGTTCAGGGCTAGCGGTCTACGAGCAGTACTTC. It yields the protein CASSSGLAVYEQYF.

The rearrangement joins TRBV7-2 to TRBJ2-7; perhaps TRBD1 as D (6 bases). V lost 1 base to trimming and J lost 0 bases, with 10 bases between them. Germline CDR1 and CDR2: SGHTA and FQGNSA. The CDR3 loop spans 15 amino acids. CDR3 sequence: CASSLVWGHSYEQYF. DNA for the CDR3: TGTGCCAGCAGCTTAGTATGGGGACACTCCTACGAGCAGTACTTC.

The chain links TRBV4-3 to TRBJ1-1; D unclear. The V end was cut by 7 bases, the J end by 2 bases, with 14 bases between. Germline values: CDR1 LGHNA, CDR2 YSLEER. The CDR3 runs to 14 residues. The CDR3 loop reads CASKPGSSNTEAFF. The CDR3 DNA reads TGCGCCAGCAAGCCGGGCAGTAGTAACACTGAAGCTTTCTTT.

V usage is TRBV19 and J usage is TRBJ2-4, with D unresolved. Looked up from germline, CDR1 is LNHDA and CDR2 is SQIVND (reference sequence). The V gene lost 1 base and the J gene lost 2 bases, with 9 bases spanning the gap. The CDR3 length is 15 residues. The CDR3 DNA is TGTGCCAGTAGTATAGGTAGTCCGCCCAAAAACATTCAGTACTTC. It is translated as CASSIGSPPKNIQYF.

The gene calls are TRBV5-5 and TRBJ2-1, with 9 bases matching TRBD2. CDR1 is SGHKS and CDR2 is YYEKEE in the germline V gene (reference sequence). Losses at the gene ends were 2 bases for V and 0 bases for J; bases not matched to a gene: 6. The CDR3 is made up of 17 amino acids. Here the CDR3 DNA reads TGTGCCAGCAGCTTAAATTGGCGGGGGGGCTCCTACAATGAGCAGTTCTTC. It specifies CASSLNWRGGSYNEQFF. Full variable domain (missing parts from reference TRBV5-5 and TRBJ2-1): DAGVTQSPTHLIKTRGQQVTLRCSPISGHKSVSWYQQVLGQGPQFIFQYYEKEERGRGNFPDRFSARQFPNYSSELNVNALLLGDSALYLCASSLNWRGGSYNEQFFGPGTRLTVL.

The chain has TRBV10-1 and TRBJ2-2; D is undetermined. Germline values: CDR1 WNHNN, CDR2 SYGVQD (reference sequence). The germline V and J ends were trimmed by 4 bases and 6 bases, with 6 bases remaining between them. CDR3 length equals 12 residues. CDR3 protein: CASSGHSGELFF. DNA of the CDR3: TGCGCCAGCAGTGGACACTCCGGGGAGCTGTTTTTT.

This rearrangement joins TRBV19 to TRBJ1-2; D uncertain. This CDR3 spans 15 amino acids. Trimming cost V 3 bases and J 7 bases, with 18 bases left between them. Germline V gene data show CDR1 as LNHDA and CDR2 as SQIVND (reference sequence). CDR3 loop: CASSMGSGGGGGYTF. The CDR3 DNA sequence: TGTGCCAGTAGTATGGGGTCAGGAGGAGGAGGTGGCTACACCTTC.

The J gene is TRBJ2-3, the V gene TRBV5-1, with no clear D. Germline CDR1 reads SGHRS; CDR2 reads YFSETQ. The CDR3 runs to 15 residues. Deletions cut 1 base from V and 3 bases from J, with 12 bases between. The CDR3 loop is CASSLKERATDTQYF. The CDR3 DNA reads TGCGCCAGCAGCTTGAAGGAGCGAGCGACAGATACGCAGTATTTT.

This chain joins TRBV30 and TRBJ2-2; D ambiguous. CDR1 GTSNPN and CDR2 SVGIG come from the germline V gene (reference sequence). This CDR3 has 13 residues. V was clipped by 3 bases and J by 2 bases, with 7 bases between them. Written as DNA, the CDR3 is TGTGCCTGGAGGAGGTCCAACACCGGGGAGCTGTTTTTT. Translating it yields CAWRRSNTGELFF.

CDR3 sequence (DNA): TGTGCCAGCAGTTTACTGAAGCCCACAGGGTTTCGTGAAGCTTTCTTT. It translates to CASSLLKPTGFREAFF. The chain combines TRBV27 with TRBJ1-1; possible D gene TRBD1, 6 bases. V was trimmed by 2 bases and J by 7 bases, leaving 20 bases between them. This CDR3 comprises 16 residues. Germline CDR1 MNHEY, CDR2 SMNVEV (reference sequence).

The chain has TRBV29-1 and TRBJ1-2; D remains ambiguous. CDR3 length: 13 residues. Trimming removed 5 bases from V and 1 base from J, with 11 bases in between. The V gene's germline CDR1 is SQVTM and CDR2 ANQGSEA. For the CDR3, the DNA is TGCAGCGTTCCCGACCTTTTTAACTATGGCTACACCTTC. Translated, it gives CSVPDLFNYGYTF.

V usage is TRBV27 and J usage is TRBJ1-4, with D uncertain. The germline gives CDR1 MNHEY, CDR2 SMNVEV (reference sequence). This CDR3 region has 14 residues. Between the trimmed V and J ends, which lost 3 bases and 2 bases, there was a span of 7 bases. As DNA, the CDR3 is TGTGCCAGCAGTTTTGCCGGCACTAATGAAAAACTGTTTTTT. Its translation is CASSFAGTNEKLFF.

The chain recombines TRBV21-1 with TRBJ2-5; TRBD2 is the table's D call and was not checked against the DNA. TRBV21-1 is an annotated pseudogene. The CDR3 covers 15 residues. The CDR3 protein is CASSKARLAEALQYF. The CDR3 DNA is TGTGCCAGCAGCAAAGCGCGGCTAGCGGAAGCTCTACAGTACTTC.